This T cell receptor (beta chain) was sequenced during a study of shared clonotypes between healthy human individuals. Adult Caucasians living in Nashville, Tennessee made up all of the donors. Assay execution took place at the deep level. Libraries were prepared by immunoSEQ multiplex PCR; TCRdb keeps only in-frame clonotypes and omits some of them. The sample records some 1,100,000 clones, roughly 74% being singletons. Looked up from germline, CDR1 is MNHNY and CDR2 is SVGAGI (reference sequence). V lost 2 bases and J lost 0; bases outside the gene matches: 6. This CDR3 comprises 16 residues. On this clone itself: Its antigen is currently unknown.

Regarding the study as a whole: Measured sharing among donors was expected to vary with sequencing depth.

This sequence originates from a man between 18 and 29 years old in good health. Some clones in this sample may be carry-over from other donors' samples. The sample comprised memory CD4+ T cells from PBMCs. Subset reported: CD45RA-negative fraction. This rearrangement joins TRBV6-6 to TRBJ2-7; 8 nucleotides align to TRBD1. CDR3 protein: CASSYGGQDSSYEQYF. As DNA, the CDR3 is TGTGCCAGCAGTTACGGGGGACAGGATAGCTCCTACGAGCAGTACTTC.